The 9 T cell receptor beta chains below come from one sample, sequenced in a study of cytomegalovirus exposure and HLA in healthy donors. With 60 Vbeta and 13 Jbeta primers, the PCR was carried out. The repertoire was sequenced with immunoSEQ multiplex PCR; TCRdb's copy has only in-frame clones and lacks some. The data show approximately 190,000 clones, around 83% seen once. The sequencing sample was made of PBMCs. The receptors come from a man aged 35 to 55 in good health and CMV-seropositive.

The gene calls are TRBV27 and TRBJ2-3, with D hard to call. The germline V and J ends were trimmed by 0 bases and 8 bases, with 12 bases remaining between them. CDR3 length: 14 residues. Germline V gene lookup returns CDR1 MNHEY and CDR2 SMNVEV (reference sequence). The CDR3 sequence is CASSLSQIPSTQYF. For the CDR3, the DNA is TGTGCCAGCAGTTTATCCCAGATTCCCTCTACGCAGTATTTT.

V is TRBV2 and J is TRBJ1-3, with D possibly TRBD1 on 5 matching bases. The CDR3 loop spans 15 amino acids. The germline CDR1 and CDR2 sequences are SNHLY and FYNNEI. V was pared by 7 bases and J by 0 bases, with 13 bases between. The CDR3 is CASKRGLNSGNTIYF. DNA for the CDR3: TGTGCCAGCAAACGGGGACTCAACTCTGGAAACACCATATATTTT.

This chain uses TRBV7-2 with TRBJ1-5, with D uncertain. V was clipped by 1 base and J by 7 bases, with 8 bases between them. The length of the CDR3 is 13 residues. Looked up from germline, CDR1 is SGHTA and CDR2 is FQGNSA. The CDR3 DNA reads TGTGCCAGCAGCTTAGATCCAGGCCAGCCCCAGCATTTT. It yields the protein CASSLDPGQPQHF.

This chain links TRBV6-5 with TRBJ2-7, with D possibly matching TRBD2 (6 bases). The CDR3 runs 15 residues. Trimming took 5 bases from V and 2 from J, leaving 16 bases between them. From germline, CDR1 is MNHEY and CDR2 SVGAGI. The CDR3 DNA is TGTGCCAGCAGTCCTCCCGGACTACCTACCTACGAGCAGTACTTC. It specifies CASSPPGLPTYEQYF.

In DNA form, the CDR3 reads TGCGCCAGCAGCTTTGACGGGGAGAACACTGAAGCTTTCTTT. Translated: CASSFDGENTEAFF. The chain uses TRBV5-1 and TRBJ1-1; no clear D. Germline CDR1 and CDR2: SGHRS and YFSETQ. V was cut by 2 bases and J by 1 base, with 9 bases left in between. The CDR3 has 14 residues. Combining the CDR3 with reference TRBV5-1 and TRBJ1-1 gives the whole variable domain KAGVTQTPRYLIKTRGQQVTLSCSPISGHRSVSWYQQTPGQGLQFLFEYFSETQRNKGNFPGRFSGRQFSNSRSEMNVSTLELGDSALYLCASSFDGENTEAFFGQGTRLTVV.

The V call is TRBV14, the J call TRBJ2-1; tentative D call: TRBD2 (5 bases). There are 12 residues in the CDR3. Trimming pared 8 bases from V and 1 base from J, leaving 6 bases between. The germline V gene encodes CDR1 SGHDN and CDR2 FVKESK. In nucleotides, the CDR3 is TGTGCCAGCTCGGGATCCTACAATGAGCAGTTCTTC. Its protein is CASSGSYNEQFF.

V and J are TRBV7-9 and TRBJ2-7; D remains ambiguous. The CDR3 is made up of 14 amino acids. Germline loops: CDR1 SEHNR, CDR2 FQNEAQ (reference sequence). V was shortened by 5 bases and J by 2 bases, with 13 bases between the two germline ends. The CDR3 coding sequence is TGTGCCAGCAGCCTTCGAGGCGGTACCTACGAGCAGTACTTC. Amino acids: CASSLRGGTYEQYF.

The J gene is TRBJ1-5, the V gene TRBV30, with TRBD1 identical over 7 bases. This CDR3 has 14 amino acids. Germline V lookup: CDR1 GTSNPN, CDR2 SVGIG (reference sequence). Trimming at V came to 1 base and at J to 6 bases, leaving 6 bases not matched to a gene. CDR3 DNA: TGTGCCTGGAGTGGAATTGCAGGGGGTCAGCCCCAGCATTTT. Protein product: CAWSGIAGGQPQHF.

The V and J genes are TRBV9 and TRBJ2-7, with TRBD2 matching 7 bases. Germline lookup yields CDR1 SGDLS and CDR2 YYNGEE. V shed 4 bases and J 7 bases; nucleotides not matched to a gene: 11. This CDR3 has 14 amino acids. The CDR3 region is CASSPRTSLREQYF. CDR3 bases: TGTGCCAGCAGCCCCCGGACTAGTCTTAGGGAGCAGTACTTC.